This TCR beta chain was profiled in a study of cytomegalovirus exposure and HLA in healthy donors. Study-level findings and limits: Later on, a genetic analysis was performed. It linked a missense variant in DCLRE1C with V- and J-gene trimming of TCR beta. An analysis that was carried out later associated 16,000 or so TCR beta sequences with HLA alleles at 0.05 false discovery rate. No immune exposure information besides CMV serostatus was available.

A few counts support this clone. Antigen: not known. Everyone who donated was a healthy bone marrow donor. Germline lookup yields CDR1 MNHNS and CDR2 SASEGT. This CDR3 has 19 amino acids. V dropped 4 bases and J dropped 2; count of bases not matched to a gene: 17. The PCR ran on 60 Vbeta and 13 Jbeta primers. Sequencing was performed with immunoSEQ multiplex PCR; in TCRdb, only in-frame clones are kept and a portion is missing. Of approximately 220,000 clones in the sample, over 75% were seen once. Material: PBMCs. The chain uses TRBV6-1 and TRBJ2-7, with 10 bases matching TRBD2. This TCR derives from a girl aged 2 to 9 in good health and CMV-seronegative. The CDR3 DNA is TGTGCCAGCAGTGGCCCCACACAACTAGCGGGGCGGACCCCCTACGAGCAGTACTTC. It is translated as CASSGPTQLAGRTPYEQYF.